This T cell receptor beta chain was sequenced for a study of shared clonotypes between healthy human individuals. The run depth of the assay was deep. The protocol was immunoSEQ multiplex PCR, while the TCRdb copy is restricted to in-frame clones and leaves out a portion. The sample has roughly 510,000 clones; about 80% are singletons. CDR3 size: 13 residues. The ends lost 5 bases at V and 7 bases at J; junction bases unmatched: 3. CDR1 and CDR2 from the germline V gene are SGHVS and FQNEAQ. General observations from the study: Deeper or shallower sequencing was expected to change how clonotypes are shared among donors.

Turning to this clone: Its specificity is not known.

What was sequenced was PBMCs. The sequence was obtained from a woman between 40 and 55 years old in good health. Some clones in this sample may be carry-over from other donors' samples. The chain joins TRBV7-8 to TRBJ2-7, with 12 bases that match TRBD2. CDR3 loop: CASSPGLAGEQYF. The CDR3 nucleotides are TGTGCCAGCAGCCCGGGACTAGCGGGTGAGCAGTACTTC.